These 12 T cell receptor beta chains share one sample of origin, sequenced in a study of blood T cell repertoires in COVID-19. The table came from immunoSEQ multiplex PCR; TCRdb's copy has only in-frame clones and leaves some out. The sample yields roughly 68,000 clones, about 81% seen once. What was sequenced was peripheral blood. These receptors were obtained from a human donor in a cohort sampled during active COVID-19.

This clone was observed a single time. The chain joins TRBV30 to TRBJ2-1, with a weak D call TRBD2 (5 bases). V shed 2 bases and J shed 7 bases, with 9 bases lying between them. Germline loops: CDR1 GTSNPN, CDR2 SVGIG (reference sequence). This CDR3 spans 12 amino acids. The CDR3 DNA sequence: TGTGCCTGGAGTAGCGGAGGAAATGAGCAGTTCTTC. Its protein product is CAWSSGGNEQFF. Variable domain in full (rest from reference TRBV30 and TRBJ2-1): SQTIHQWPATLVQPVGSPLSLECTVEGTSNPNLYWYRQAAGRGLQLLFYSVGIGQISSEVPQNLSASRPQDRQFILSSKKLLLSDSGFYLCAWSSGGNEQFFGPGTRLTVL.

The chain joins TRBV7-8 to TRBJ2-5; D uncertain. The CDR3 loop spans 14 amino acids. Germline CDR1 and CDR2: SGHVS and FQNEAQ. V dropped 1 base and J dropped 7 bases, with 13 bases sitting between them. DNA for the CDR3: TGTGCCAGCAGCTTAGAACAGCCATCTGCGACCCAGTACTTC. Translation gives CASSLEQPSATQYF.

The chain employs TRBV7-2 and TRBJ2-5, with 8 bases identical to TRBD2. CDR3 size: 17 residues. Germline CDR1 is SGHTA and CDR2 is FQGNSA. V was pared by 2 bases and J by 5 bases, with 13 bases of the junction left unmatched. DNA for the CDR3: TGTGCCAGCAGCTTAAAGTCGGTGGGAGGCGGGGGGGAGACCCAGTACTTC. Residues: CASSLKSVGGGGETQYF.

V gene TRBV11-1 combines with J gene TRBJ2-1; D may be TRBD2 (5 bases). Germline V CDR1 and CDR2: SGHAT, FQDESV (reference sequence). The CDR3 is 15 residues long. Trimming stripped 3 bases from V and 2 bases from J, with 11 bases between. The CDR3 DNA follows: TGTGCCAGCAGCTTTATAAGCGGTACCTACAATGAGCAGTTCTTC. Its protein product is CASSFISGTYNEQFF. Full variable domain (rest looked up from reference TRBV11-1 and TRBJ2-1): EAEVAQSPRYKITEKSQAVAFWCDPISGHATLYWYRQILGQGPELLVQFQDESVVDDSQLPKDRFSAERLKGVDSTLKIQPAELGDSAMYLCASSFISGTYNEQFFGPGTRLTVL.

This clone was recorded once. The chain employs TRBV4-1 and TRBJ2-5, with a possible D match to TRBD2 (5 bases). Per germline, CDR1 MGHRA and CDR2 YSYEKL. The ends were cut back, 2 bases at V and 2 bases at J, with 15 bases in the middle. This CDR3 contains 16 residues. CDR3 amino acids: CASSQHEGVGQETQYF. CDR3 in DNA: TGCGCCAGCAGCCAACATGAGGGAGTGGGACAAGAGACCCAGTACTTC.

The J gene is TRBJ2-7, the V gene TRBV6-5, with 9 bases that match TRBD1. The CDR3 runs to 13 residues. The germline gives CDR1 MNHEY, CDR2 SVGAGI. V was pared by 8 bases and J by 4 bases, with 6 bases of the junction left unmatched. The CDR3 bases are TGTGCCAGCGGGGGACAGGGAGGATACGAGCAGTACTTC. Residues: CASGGQGGYEQYF.

V gene TRBV4-3 combines with J gene TRBJ2-7, with 9 bases fitting TRBD2. The V gene's germline CDR1 is LGHNA and CDR2 YSLEER. V trimming: 0 bases; J trimming: 6 bases; junction bases outside the gene matches: 6. The CDR3 has 15 amino acids. CDR3 DNA: TGCGCCAGCAGCCAAGAGGCGGGAGGGCCTGGCGAGCAGTACTTC. Translating gives CASSQEAGGPGEQYF.

The chain employs TRBV15 and TRBJ1-1; unclear D gene. V was trimmed by 1 base and J by 4 bases, leaving 10 bases between them. Germline loops: CDR1 LNHNV, CDR2 YYDKDF (reference sequence). This CDR3 comprises 14 residues. CDR3 amino acids: CATSRASGGTEAFF. Here the CDR3 DNA reads TGTGCCACCAGCAGAGCTTCGGGTGGCACTGAAGCTTTCTTT. Combining the CDR3 with reference TRBV15 and TRBJ1-1 gives the whole variable domain DAMVIQNPRYQVTQFGKPVTLSCSQTLNHNVMYWYQQKSSQAPKLLFHYYDKDFNNEADTPDNFQSRRPNTSFCFLDIRSPGLGDTAMYLCATSRASGGTEAFFGQGTRLTVV.

V usage is TRBV6-1 and J usage is TRBJ2-7; the match to TRBD2 covers 13 bases. There are 17 residues in the CDR3. V lost 3 bases and J lost 4; bases outside the gene matches: 9. Looked up from germline, CDR1 is MNHNS and CDR2 is SASEGT. The CDR3 sequence: CASSESLLAGGRYEQYF. The CDR3 nucleotides read TGTGCCAGCAGTGAGTCCTTACTAGCGGGAGGGAGGTACGAGCAGTACTTC.

V gene TRBV2 combines with J gene TRBJ2-3; 11 nucleotides line up with TRBD2. Germline lookup yields CDR1 SNHLY and CDR2 FYNNEI. V shed 3 bases and J 3 bases; nucleotides not matched to a gene: 14. The CDR3 sequence is 19 residues long. For the CDR3, the DNA is TGTGCCAGCAGTGATGGCGGGGAACTAGCGGGAGCGGGGACAGATACGCAGTATTTT. It is translated as CASSDGGELAGAGTDTQYF. Supplemented by reference TRBV2 and TRBJ2-3, the full variable domain reads EPEVTQTPSHQVTQMGQEVILRCVPISNHLYFYWYRQILGQKVEFLVSFYNNEISEKSEIFDDQFSVERPDGSNFTLKIRSTKLEDSAMYFCASSDGGELAGAGTDTQYFGPGTRLTVL.

The rearrangement uses TRBV5-6 and TRBJ1-6; 8 nucleotides agree with TRBD1. The germline V gene encodes CDR1 SGHDT and CDR2 YYEEEE. J gave up 7 bases and V 4 bases, and 4 bases lay outside the gene matches. There are 14 residues in the CDR3. The CDR3 nucleotides read TGTGCCAGCAGCCTCCGGGACAGGAATTCACCCCTCCACTTT. Residues: CASSLRDRNSPLHF. Combining the CDR3 with reference TRBV5-6 and TRBJ1-6 gives the whole variable domain DAGVTQSPTHLIKTRGQQVTLRCSPKSGHDTVSWYQQALGQGPQFIFQYYEEEERQRGNFPDRFSGHQFPNYSSELNVNALLLGDSALYLCASSLRDRNSPLHFGNGTRLTVT.

The CDR3 reads CASSLMGLAGGNEQFF. CDR3 DNA: TGTGCCAGCAGCTTAATGGGACTAGCGGGAGGAAATGAGCAGTTCTTC. This chain links TRBV7-3 with TRBJ2-1; 15 bases align to TRBD2. V trimming: 1 base; J trimming: 7 bases; junction bases outside the gene matches: 2. There are 16 residues in the CDR3. Germline values: CDR1 SGHTA, CDR2 FQGTGA.